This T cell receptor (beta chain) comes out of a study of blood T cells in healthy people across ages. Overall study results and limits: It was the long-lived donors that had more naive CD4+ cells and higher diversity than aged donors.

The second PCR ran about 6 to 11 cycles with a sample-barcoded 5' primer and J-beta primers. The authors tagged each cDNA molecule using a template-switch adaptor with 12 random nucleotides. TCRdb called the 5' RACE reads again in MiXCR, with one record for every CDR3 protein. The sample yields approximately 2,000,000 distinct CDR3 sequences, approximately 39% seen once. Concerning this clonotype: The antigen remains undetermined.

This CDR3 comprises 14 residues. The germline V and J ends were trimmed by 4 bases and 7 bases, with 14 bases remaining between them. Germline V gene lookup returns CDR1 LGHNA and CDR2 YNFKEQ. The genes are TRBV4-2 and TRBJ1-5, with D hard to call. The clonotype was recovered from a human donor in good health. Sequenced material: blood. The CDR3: CASSLKALGQPQHF. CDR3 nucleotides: TGTGCCAGCAGCCTAAAGGCCCTAGGGCAGCCCCAGCATTTT.